This T cell receptor (beta chain) derives from a study of early T cells in non-severe SARS-CoV-2 infection. Using its own MiXCR run on the 5' RACE reads, TCRdb lists one record per CDR3 protein. The sample carries tens of thousands of distinct CDR3 sequences, 15% recorded once. Germline loops: CDR1 SGHDT, CDR2 YYEEEE. The junction had 2 bases not matched to a gene; V was cut back by 3 bases and J by 3 bases. The length of the CDR3 is 13 residues. The gene calls are TRBV5-6 and TRBJ1-1; 7 nucleotides line up with TRBD1. The source is an adult who was a healthcare worker with PCR-confirmed SARS-CoV-2 infection or an uninfected control (not recorded which). The source material was whole blood. The chain's CDR3 is CASSWDRDTEAFF. Written as DNA, the CDR3 is TGTGCCAGCAGCTGGGACAGAGACACTGAAGCTTTCTTT.